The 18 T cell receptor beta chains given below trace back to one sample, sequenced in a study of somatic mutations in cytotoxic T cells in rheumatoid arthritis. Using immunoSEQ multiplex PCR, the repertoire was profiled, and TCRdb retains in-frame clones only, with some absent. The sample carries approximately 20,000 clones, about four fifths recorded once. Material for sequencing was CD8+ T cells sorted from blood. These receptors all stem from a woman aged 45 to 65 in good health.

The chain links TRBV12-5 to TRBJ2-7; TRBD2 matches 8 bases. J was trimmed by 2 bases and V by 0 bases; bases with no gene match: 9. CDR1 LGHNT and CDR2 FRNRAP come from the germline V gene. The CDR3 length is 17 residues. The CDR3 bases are TGTGCTAGTGGTTTGGTTTTAGGGCGGGAGGATCCCTACGAGCAGTACTTC. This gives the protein CASGLVLGREDPYEQYF.

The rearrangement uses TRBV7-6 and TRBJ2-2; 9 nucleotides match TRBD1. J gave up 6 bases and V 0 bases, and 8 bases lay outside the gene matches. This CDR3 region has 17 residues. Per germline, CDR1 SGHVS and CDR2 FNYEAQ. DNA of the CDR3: TGTGCCAGCAGCTTAGCAGACCGGGACAGGGACCCCGGGGAGCTGTTTTTT. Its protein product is CASSLADRDRDPGELFF.

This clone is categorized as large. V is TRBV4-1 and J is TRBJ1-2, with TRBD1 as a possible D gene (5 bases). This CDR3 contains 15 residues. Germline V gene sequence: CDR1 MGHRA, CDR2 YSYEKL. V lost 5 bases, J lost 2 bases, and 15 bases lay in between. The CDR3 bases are TGCGCCAGCAGCTTTCGAGACAGATTAAACTATGGCTACACCTTC. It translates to CASSFRDRLNYGYTF.

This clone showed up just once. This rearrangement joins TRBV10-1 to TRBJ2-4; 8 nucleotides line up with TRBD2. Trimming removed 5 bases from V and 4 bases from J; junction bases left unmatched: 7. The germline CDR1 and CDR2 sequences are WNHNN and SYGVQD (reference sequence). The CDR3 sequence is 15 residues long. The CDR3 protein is CASSPGGQAKNIQYF. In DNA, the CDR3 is TGCGCCAGCAGTCCGGGGGGGCAAGCTAAAAACATTCAGTACTTC.

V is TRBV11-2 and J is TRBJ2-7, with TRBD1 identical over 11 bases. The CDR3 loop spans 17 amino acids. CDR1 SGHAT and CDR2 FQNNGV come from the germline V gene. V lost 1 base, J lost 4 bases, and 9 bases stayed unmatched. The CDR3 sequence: CASSLGRSGQGVYEQYF. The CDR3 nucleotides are TGTGCCAGCAGCTTAGGACGCTCGGGACAGGGGGTTTACGAGCAGTACTTC.

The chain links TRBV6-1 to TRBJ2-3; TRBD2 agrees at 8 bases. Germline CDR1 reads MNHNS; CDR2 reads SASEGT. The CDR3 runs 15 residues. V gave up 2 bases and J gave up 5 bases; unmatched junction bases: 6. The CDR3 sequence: CASSENGGAVDTQYF. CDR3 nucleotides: TGTGCCAGCAGTGAAAACGGGGGGGCGGTAGATACGCAGTATTTT.

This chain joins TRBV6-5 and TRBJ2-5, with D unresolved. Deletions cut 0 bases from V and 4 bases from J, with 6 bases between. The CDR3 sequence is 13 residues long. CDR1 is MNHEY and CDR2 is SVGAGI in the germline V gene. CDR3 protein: CASSYSSGETQYF. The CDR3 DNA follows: TGTGCCAGCAGTTACTCAAGTGGAGAGACCCAGTACTTC.

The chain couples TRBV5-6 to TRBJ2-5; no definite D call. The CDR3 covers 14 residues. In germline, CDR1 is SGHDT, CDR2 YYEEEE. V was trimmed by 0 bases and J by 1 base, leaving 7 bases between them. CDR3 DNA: TGTGCCAGCAGCTTGGGAGGAGTCCAAGAGACCCAGTACTTC. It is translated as CASSLGGVQETQYF.

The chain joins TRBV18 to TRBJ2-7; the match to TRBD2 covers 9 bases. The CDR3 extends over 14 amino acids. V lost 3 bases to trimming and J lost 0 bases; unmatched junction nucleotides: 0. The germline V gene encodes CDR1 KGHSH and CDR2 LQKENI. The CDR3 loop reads CASSPSGSSYEQYF. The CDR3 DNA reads TGTGCCAGCTCACCTAGCGGGAGCTCCTACGAGCAGTACTTC.

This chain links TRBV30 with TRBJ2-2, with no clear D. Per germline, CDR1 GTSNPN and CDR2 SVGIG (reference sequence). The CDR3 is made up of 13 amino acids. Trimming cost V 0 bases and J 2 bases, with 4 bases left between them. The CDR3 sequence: CAWSVENTGELFF. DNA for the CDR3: TGTGCCTGGAGTGTGGAAAACACCGGGGAGCTGTTTTTT.

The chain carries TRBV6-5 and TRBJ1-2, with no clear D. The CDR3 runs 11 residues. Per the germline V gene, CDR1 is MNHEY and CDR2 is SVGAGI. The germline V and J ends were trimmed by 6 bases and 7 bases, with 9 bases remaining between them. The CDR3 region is CASREGFGYTF. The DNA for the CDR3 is TGTGCCAGCAGGGAGGGCTTTGGCTACACCTTC.

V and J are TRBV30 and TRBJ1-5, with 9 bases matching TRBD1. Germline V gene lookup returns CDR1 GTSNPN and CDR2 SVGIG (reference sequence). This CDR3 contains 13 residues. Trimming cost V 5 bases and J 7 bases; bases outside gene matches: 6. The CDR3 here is CAWGDREGQPQHF. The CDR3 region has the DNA TGTGCCTGGGGGGACAGGGAAGGCCAGCCCCAGCATTTT.

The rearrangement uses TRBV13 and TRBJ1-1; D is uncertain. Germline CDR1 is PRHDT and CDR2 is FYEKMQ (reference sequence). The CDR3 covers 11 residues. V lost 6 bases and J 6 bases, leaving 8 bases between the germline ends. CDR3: CASRSDAEAFF. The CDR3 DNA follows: TGTGCCAGCAGGTCGGACGCTGAAGCTTTCTTT.

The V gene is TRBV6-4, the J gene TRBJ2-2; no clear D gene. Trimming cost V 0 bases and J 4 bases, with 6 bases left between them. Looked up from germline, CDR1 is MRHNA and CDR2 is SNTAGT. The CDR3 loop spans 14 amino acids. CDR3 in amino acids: CASSDSESTGELFF. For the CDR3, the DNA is TGTGCCAGCAGTGACTCAGAGAGCACCGGGGAGCTGTTTTTT.

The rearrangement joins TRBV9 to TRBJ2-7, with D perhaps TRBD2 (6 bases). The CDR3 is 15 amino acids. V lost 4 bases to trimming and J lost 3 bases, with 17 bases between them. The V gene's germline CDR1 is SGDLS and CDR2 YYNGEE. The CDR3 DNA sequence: TGTGCCAGCAGCCTTGCCACGGGGGATCGCTACGAGCAGTACTTC. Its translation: CASSLATGDRYEQYF.

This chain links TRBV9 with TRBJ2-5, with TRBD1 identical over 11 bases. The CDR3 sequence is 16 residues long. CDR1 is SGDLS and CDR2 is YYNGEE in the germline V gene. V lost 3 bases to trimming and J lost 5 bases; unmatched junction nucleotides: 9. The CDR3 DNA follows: TGTGCCAGCAGCGCCCACGGGACAGGGGGTCTGGAGACCCAGTACTTC. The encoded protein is CASSAHGTGGLETQYF.

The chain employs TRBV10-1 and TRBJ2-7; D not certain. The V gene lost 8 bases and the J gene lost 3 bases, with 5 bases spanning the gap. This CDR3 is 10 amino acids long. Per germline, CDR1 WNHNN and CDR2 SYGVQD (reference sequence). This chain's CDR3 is CASQFYEQYF. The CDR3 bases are TGCGCCAGCCAGTTCTACGAGCAGTACTTC.

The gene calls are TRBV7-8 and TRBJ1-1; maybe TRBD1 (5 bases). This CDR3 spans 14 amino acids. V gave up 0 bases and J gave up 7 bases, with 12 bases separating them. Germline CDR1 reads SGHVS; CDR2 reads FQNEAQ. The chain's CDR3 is CASSLAGVSGEAFF. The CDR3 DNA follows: TGTGCCAGCAGCTTAGCAGGGGTCAGCGGTGAAGCTTTCTTT. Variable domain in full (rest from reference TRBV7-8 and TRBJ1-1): GAGVSQSPRYKVAKRGQDVALRCDPISGHVSLFWYQQALGQGPEFLTYFQNEAQLDKSGLPSDRFFAERPEGSVSTLKIQRTQQEDSAVYLCASSLAGVSGEAFFGQGTRLTVV.